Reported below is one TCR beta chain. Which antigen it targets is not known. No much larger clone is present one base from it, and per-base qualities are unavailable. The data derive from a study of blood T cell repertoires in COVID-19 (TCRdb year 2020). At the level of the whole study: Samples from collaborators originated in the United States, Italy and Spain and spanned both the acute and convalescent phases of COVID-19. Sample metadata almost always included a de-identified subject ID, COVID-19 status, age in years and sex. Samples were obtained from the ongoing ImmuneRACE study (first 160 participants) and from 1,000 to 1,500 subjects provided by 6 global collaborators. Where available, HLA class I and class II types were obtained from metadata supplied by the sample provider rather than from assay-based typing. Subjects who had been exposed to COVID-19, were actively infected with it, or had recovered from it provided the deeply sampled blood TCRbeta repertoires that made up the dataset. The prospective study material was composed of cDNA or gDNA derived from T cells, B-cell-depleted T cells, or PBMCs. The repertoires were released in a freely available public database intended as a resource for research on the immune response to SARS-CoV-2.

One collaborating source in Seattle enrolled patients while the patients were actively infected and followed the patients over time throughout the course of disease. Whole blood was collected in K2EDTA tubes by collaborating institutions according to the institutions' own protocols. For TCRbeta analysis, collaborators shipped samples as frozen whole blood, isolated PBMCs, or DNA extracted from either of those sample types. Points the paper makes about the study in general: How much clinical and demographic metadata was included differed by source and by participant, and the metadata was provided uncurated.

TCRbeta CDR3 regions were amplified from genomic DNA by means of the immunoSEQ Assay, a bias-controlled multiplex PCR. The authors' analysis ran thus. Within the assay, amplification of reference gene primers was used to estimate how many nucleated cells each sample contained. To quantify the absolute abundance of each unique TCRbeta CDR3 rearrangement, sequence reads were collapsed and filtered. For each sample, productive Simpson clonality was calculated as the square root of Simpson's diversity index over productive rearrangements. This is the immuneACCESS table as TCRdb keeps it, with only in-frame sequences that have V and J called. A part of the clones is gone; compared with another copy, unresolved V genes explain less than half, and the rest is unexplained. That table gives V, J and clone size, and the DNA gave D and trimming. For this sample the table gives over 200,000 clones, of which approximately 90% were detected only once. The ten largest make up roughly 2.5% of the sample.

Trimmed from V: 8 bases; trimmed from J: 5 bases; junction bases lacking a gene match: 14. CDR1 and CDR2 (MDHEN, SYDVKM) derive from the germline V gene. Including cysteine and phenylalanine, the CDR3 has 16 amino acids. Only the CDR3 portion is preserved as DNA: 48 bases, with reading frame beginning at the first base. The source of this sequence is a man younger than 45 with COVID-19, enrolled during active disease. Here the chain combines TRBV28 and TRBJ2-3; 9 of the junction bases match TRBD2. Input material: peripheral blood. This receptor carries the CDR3 CASGRLAGGLGDTQYF. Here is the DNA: TGTGCCAGCGGCCGGCTGGCGGGAGGGCTTGGAGATACGCAGTATTTT.